The rows below give T cell receptor beta chains drawn from one sample of a study of blood T cell repertoires in COVID-19. Method: immunoSEQ multiplex PCR; TCRdb's copy keeps in-frame clones and lacks some. The table includes roughly 300,000 clones, more than 70% detected once. Sample: peripheral blood. These receptors all stem from a woman between 45 and 65 years old who had recovered from COVID-19. Both conserved end residues are part of each CDR3. D genes are given only for firm matches. Not every row has a clone size; where given, it reads once, few, many or a size class.

>TRBJ1-1|-|TRBV4-3|once
CASSQAGNTEAFF
TGCGCCAGCAGCCAAGCGGGAAACACTGAAGCTTTCTTT
>TRBJ1-3|TRBD1|TRBV7-3|once
CASSLPGTDNSGNTIYF
TGTGCCAGCAGCTTACCCGGGACAGATAACTCTGGAAACACCATATATTTT
>TRBJ2-5|TRBD2|TRBV29-1|-
CSVSLTSGQETQYF
TGCAGCGTCTCACTGACTAGCGGCCAAGAGACCCAGTACTTC
>TRBJ2-1|-|TRBV15|few
CATSRDRSLRYNEQFF
TGTGCCACCAGCAGAGATCGCAGTTTGCGGTACAATGAGCAGTTCTTC
>TRBJ2-7|-|TRBV7-2|-
CASSISLAGLNYEQYF
TGTGCCAGCAGCATTAGCCTGGCGGGGCTAAACTACGAGCAGTACTTC
>TRBJ2-1|TRBD2|TRBV7-9|few
CASSPGAGGRNEQFF
TGTGCCAGCAGCCCTGGAGCGGGGGGGCGGAATGAGCAGTTCTTC
>TRBJ1-6|-|TRBV2|-
CASSETRTTVLNSPLHF
TGTGCCAGCAGCGAAACTCGTACGACAGTACTAAATTCACCCCTCCACTTT
>TRBJ2-1|TRBD1|TRBV28|-
CASSGQGSGEFF
TGTGCCAGCAGCGGACAGGGGAGCGGGGAGTTCTTC
>TRBJ2-7|TRBD1|TRBV11-2|-
CASRSVSTGANSYEQYF
TGTGCCAGCAGATCCGTGTCGACAGGGGCCAACTCCTACGAGCAGTACTTC
>TRBJ1-5|-|TRBV15|-
CATASEGEPQHF
TGTGCCACCGCCTCCGAAGGGGAGCCCCAGCATTTT
>TRBJ1-6|-|TRBV27|-
CASSLTGSYNSPLHF
TGTGCCAGCAGTTTAACGGGCTCCTATAATTCACCCCTCCACTTT
>TRBJ2-2|-|TRBV11-2|-
CASSLDGGRTITGELFF
TGTGCCAGCAGCTTAGATGGGGGCAGGACAATCACCGGGGAGCTGTTTTTT
>TRBJ2-1|TRBD2|TRBV27|once
CASSLQGSREGLGGEQFF
TGTGCCAGCAGTTTACAGGGTTCGCGGGAGGGCCTAGGGGGTGAGCAGTTCTTC
>TRBJ1-5|-|TRBV28|-
CASSAGTTLNQPQHF
TGTGCCAGCAGCGCCGGGACAACGCTCAATCAGCCCCAGCATTTT
>TRBJ1-1|-|TRBV2|-
CASSLYLNTEAFF
TGTGCCAGCAGTCTCTATCTGAACACTGAAGCTTTCTTT